This T cell receptor (beta chain) derives from a study of regulatory T cells in long-lasting Graves disease. General study results and limits: A greater number of public clonotypes (fewer than 3,000) was shared by persistent patients than by new patients (approximately 880).

Specified time point: newly diagnosed GD, antithyroid drugs for less than 3 months. Construction of the TCR library relied on RNA isolated from PBMCs. In this sample, this clonotype turned up many times. The antigen remains undetermined. Arm-PCR with iRepertoire HTBI primers amplified the CDR3 regions for these TCR beta libraries. TCRdb independently ran MiXCR on the multiplex PCR reads; one entry per CDR3 protein. The sample yields about 440,000 distinct CDR3 sequences, approximately 15% seen once. The same sample was also studied in work on T cells in Graves' hyperthyroidism and ophthalmopathy. As that report states: Any patient presenting with uncontrolled infection, other autoimmune disease, pregnancy or lactation was left out. The HTBI primer set drove a first-round RT-PCR of the TCR CDR3.

Sample: peripheral blood mononuclear cells (PBMCs), taken at new diagnosis, from a patient treated with antithyroid drugs. The clonotype originates from a woman aged 25 to 39 with Graves disease.

CDR3: CASSYPLAGGHNEQFF. The DNA for the CDR3 is TGTGCCAGCAGTTACCCACTAGCGGGAGGGCACAATGAGCAGTTCTTC. This chain joins TRBV27 and TRBJ2-1; TRBD2 matches 13 bases. V lost 4 bases to trimming and J lost 5 bases; unmatched junction nucleotides: 5. CDR1 is MNHEY, CDR2 SMNVEV, per germline (reference sequence). The CDR3 has 16 amino acids.